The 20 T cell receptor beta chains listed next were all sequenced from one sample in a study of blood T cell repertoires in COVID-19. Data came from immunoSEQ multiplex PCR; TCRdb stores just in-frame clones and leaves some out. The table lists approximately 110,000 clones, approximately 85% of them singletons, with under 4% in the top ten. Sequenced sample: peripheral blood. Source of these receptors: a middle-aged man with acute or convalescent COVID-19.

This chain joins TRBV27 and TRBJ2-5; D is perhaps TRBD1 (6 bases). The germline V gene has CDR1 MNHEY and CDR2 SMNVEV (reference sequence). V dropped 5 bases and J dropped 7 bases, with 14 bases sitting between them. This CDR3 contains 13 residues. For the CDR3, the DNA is TGTGCCAGCAGTCCCGGACAGAGTGGGACCCAGTACTTC. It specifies CASSPGQSGTQYF.

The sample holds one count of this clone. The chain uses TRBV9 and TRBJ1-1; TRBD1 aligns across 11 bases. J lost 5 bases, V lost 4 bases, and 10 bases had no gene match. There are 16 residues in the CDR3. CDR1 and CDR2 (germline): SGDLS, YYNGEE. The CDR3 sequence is CASSPGDRGGWTEAFF. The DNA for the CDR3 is TGTGCCAGCAGCCCCGGGGACAGGGGGGGTTGGACTGAAGCTTTCTTT.

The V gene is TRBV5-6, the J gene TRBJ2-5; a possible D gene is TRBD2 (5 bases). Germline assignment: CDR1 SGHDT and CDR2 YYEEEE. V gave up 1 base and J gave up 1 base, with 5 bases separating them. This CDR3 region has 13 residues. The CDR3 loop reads CASSLRGQETQYF. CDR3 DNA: TGTGCCAGCAGCTTGCGGGGCCAAGAGACCCAGTACTTC.

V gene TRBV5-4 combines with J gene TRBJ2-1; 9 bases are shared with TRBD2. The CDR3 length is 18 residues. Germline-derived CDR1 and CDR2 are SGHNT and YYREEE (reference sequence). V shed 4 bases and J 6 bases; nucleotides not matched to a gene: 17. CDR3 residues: CASSGTLAWSGGINEQFF. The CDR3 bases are TGTGCCAGCAGCGGCACTTTAGCATGGAGCGGGGGGATCAATGAGCAGTTCTTC.

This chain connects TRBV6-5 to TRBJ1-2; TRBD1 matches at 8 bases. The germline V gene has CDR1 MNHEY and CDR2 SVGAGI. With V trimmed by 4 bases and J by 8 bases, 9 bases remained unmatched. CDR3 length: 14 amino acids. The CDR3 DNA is TGTGCCAGCAGTTCCCGGGACAGGACTACAGGCTACACCTTC. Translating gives CASSSRDRTTGYTF.

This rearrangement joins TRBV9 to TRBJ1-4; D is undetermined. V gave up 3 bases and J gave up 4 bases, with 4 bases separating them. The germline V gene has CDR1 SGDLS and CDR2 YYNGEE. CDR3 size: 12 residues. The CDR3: CASSAVNEKLFF. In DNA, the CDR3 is TGTGCCAGCAGCGCCGTTAATGAAAAACTGTTTTTT.

The CDR3 region is CASSSRTGEEKLFF. DNA for the CDR3: TGTGCCAGCAGCAGTAGGACAGGGGAAGAAAAACTGTTTTTT. The gene calls are TRBV7-9 and TRBJ1-4; 9 nucleotides match TRBD1. The CDR3 contains 14 residues. The J segment lost 8 bases and the V segment lost 5 bases, leaving 6 bases of the junction unmatched. Looked up from germline, CDR1 is SEHNR and CDR2 is FQNEAQ (reference sequence).

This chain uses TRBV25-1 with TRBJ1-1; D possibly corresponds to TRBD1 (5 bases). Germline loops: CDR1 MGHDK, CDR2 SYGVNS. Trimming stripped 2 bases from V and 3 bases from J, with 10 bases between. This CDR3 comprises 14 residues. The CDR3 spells CASSEGGEYTEAFF. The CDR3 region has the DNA TGTGCCAGCAGTGAAGGAGGGGAGTACACTGAAGCTTTCTTT.

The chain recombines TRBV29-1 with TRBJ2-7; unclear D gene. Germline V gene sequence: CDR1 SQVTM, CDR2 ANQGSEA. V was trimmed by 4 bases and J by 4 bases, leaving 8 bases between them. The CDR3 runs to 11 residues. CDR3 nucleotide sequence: TGCAGCGTTGCCCAAAATTACGAGCAGTACTTC. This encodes CSVAQNYEQYF.

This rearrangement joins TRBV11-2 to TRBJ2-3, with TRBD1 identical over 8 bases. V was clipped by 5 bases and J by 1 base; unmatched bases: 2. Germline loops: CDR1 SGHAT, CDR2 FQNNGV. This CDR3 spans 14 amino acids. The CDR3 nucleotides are TGTGCCAGCAGCCCGGACAGGGGCACAGATACGCAGTATTTT. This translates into CASSPDRGTDTQYF.

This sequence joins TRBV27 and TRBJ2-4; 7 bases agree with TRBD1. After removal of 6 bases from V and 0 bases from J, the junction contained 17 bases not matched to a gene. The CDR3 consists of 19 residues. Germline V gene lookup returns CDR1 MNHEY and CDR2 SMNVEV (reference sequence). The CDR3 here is CASRPRQGRWELAKNIQYF. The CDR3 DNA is TGTGCCAGCAGACCTAGACAGGGAAGGTGGGAGCTAGCCAAAAACATTCAGTACTTC.

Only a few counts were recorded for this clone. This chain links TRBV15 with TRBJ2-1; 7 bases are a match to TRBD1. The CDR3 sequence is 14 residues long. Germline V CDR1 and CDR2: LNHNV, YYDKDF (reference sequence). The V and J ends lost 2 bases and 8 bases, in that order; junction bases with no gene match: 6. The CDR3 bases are TGTGCCACCAGCAGACAACCACAGGGGCATGAGCAGTTCTTC. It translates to CATSRQPQGHEQFF. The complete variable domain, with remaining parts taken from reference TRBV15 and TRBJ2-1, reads DAMVIQNPRYQVTQFGKPVTLSCSQTLNHNVMYWYQQKSSQAPKLLFHYYDKDFNNEADTPDNFQSRRPNTSFCFLDIRSPGLGDTAMYLCATSRQPQGHEQFFGPGTRLTVL.

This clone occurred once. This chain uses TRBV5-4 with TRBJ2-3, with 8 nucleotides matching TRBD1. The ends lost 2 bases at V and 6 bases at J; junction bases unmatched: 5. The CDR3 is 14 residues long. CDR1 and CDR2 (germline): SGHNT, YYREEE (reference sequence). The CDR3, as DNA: TGTGCCAGCAGCTTCCAGGACAGGGAGGATACGCAGTATTTT. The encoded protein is CASSFQDREDTQYF.

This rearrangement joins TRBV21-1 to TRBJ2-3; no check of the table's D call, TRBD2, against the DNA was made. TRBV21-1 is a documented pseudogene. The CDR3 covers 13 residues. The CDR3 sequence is CASGLPPTDTQYF. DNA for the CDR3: TGTGCCAGCGGACTACCCCCAACAGATACGCAGTATTTT.

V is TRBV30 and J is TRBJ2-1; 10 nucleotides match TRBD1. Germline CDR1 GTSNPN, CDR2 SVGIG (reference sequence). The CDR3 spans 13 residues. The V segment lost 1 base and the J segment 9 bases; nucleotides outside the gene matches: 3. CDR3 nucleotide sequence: TGTGCCTGGAGTGGACAGGGGGCAGTTGAGCAGTTCTTC. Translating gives CAWSGQGAVEQFF.

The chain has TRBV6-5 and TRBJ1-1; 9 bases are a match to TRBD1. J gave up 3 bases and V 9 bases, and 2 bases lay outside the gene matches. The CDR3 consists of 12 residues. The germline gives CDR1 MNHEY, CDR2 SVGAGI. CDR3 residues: CASRTGDTEAFF. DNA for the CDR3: TGTGCCAGTCGGACAGGGGACACTGAAGCTTTCTTT.

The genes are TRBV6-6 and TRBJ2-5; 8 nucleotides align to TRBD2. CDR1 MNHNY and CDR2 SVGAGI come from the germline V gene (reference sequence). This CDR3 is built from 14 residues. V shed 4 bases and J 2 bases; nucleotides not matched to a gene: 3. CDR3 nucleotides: TGTGCCAGCAGTTTTTCGGGGGGGCAAGAGACCCAGTACTTC. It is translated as CASSFSGGQETQYF.

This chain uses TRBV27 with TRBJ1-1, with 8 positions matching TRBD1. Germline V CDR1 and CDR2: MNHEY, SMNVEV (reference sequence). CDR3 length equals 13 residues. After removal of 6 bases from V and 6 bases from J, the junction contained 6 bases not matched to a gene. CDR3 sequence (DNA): TGTGCCAGCAGGACAGGGGTAGAGGCTGAAGCTTTCTTT. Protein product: CASRTGVEAEAFF.

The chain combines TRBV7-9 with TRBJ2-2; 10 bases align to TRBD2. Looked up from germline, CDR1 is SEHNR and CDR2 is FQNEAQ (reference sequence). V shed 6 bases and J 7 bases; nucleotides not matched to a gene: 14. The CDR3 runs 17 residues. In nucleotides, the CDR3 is TGTGCCAGCAGGCCCAACCAGCGGGGGGGCCGAGGCGGGGAGCTGTTTTTT. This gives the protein CASRPNQRGGRGGELFF.

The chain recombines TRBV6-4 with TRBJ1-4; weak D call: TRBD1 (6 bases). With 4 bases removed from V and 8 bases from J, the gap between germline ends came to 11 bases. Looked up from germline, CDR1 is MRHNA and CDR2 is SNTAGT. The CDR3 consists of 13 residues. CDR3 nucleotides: TGTGCCAGCAGTGCCTTACAGGGCGAAAAACTGTTTTTT. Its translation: CASSALQGEKLFF.